This T cell receptor beta chain is drawn from a study of T cell responses to AZD1222 COVID-19 vaccine. Trimming took 5 bases from V and 7 from J; bases not matched to a gene: 6. Germline V gene data show CDR1 as SGHVS and CDR2 as FNYEAQ. The CDR3 covers 15 residues. Notes on this clone: Its antigen is not known.

The repertoire was sequenced with immunoSEQ multiplex PCR; TCRdb's copy has only in-frame clones and lacks some. The data hold 130,000 to 150,000 clones, with about 90% observed a single time. Notes on the study in general: Variant regions that are unmutated are reportedly the target of nearly half of spike-specific TCRs.

The rearrangement joins TRBV7-6 to TRBJ2-1; 12 positions agree with TRBD2. Sample: peripheral blood, taken on day 0 of AZD1222 vaccination. The clonotype originates from an adult in good health. Written as DNA, the CDR3 is TGTGCCAGCAGCGCCGGACTAGCGGGGATGAATGAGCAGTTCTTC. Translation: CASSAGLAGMNEQFF.